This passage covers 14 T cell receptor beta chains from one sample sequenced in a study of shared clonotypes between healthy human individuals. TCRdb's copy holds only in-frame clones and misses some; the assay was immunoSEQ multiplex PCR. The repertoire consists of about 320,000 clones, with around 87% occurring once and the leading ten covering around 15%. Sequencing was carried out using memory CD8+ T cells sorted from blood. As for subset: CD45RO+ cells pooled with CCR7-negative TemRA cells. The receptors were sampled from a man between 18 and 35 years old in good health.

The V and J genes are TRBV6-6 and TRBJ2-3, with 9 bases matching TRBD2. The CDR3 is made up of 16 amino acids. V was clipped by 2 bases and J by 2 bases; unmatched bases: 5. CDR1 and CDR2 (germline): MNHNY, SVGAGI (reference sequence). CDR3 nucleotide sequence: TGTGCCAGCAGTTACCCCAGCGGGGGGAACACAGATACGCAGTATTTT. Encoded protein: CASSYPSGGNTDTQYF.

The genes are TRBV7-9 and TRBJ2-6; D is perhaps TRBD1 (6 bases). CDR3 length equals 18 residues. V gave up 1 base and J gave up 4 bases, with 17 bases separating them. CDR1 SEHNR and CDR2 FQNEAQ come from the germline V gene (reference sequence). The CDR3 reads CASSLEDRATLGANVLTF. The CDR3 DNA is TGTGCCAGCAGCTTAGAGGACAGAGCCACGTTGGGGGCCAACGTCCTGACTTTC.

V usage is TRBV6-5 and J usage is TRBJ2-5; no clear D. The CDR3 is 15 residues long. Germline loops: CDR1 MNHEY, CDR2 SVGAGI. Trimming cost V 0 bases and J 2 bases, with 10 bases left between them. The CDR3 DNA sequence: TGTGCCAGCAGTTACTCTAACCGCCGGCAAGAGACCCAGTACTTC. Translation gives CASSYSNRRQETQYF.

The CDR3 nucleotides are TGCGCCAGCAGCCAGAACAGGGGGCTGGACGAGCAGTACTTC. Protein sequence: CASSQNRGLDEQYF. This chain connects TRBV4-3 to TRBJ2-7, with 9 bases that match TRBD1. The J segment lost 5 bases and the V segment lost 3 bases, leaving 5 bases of the junction unmatched. The CDR3 is made up of 14 amino acids. Looked up from germline, CDR1 is LGHNA and CDR2 is YSLEER.

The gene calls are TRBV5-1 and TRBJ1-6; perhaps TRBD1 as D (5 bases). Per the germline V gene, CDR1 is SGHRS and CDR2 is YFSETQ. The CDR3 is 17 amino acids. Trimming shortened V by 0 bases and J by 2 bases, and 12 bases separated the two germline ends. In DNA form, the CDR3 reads TGCGCCAGCAGCTTGGCGGCAGGGAGTGCCTATAATTCACCCCTCCACTTT. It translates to CASSLAAGSAYNSPLHF.

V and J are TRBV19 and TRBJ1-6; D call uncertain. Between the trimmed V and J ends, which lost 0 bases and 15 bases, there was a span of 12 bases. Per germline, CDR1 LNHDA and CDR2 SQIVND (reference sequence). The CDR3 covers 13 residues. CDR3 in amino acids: CASSIDPEELLHF. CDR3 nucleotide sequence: TGTGCCAGTAGTATAGATCCAGAAGAGCTCCTCCACTTT.

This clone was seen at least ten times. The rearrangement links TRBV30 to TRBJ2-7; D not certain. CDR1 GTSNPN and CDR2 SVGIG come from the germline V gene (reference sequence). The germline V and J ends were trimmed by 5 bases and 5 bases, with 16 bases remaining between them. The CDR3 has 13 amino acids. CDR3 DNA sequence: TGTGCCTGGTGCAGAGCCGGCCCGGACGAGCAGTACTTC. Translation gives CAWCRAGPDEQYF.

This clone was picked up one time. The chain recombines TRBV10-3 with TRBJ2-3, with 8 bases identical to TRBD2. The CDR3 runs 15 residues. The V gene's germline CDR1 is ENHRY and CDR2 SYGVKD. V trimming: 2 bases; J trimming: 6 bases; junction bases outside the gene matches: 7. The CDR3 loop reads CAISEGSGSFDTQYF. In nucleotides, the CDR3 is TGTGCCATCAGTGAGGGGAGCGGGAGTTTCGATACGCAGTATTTT.

The CDR3 bases are TGTGCCAGCAGTTACACGAGCGGGTGGGCCCGCGAGCAGTACTTC. It is translated as CASSYTSGWAREQYF. The rearrangement links TRBV6-5 to TRBJ2-7, with a possible D match to TRBD2 (6 bases). The CDR3 totals 15 residues. V was cut by 2 bases and J by 6 bases, with 17 bases left in between. Per germline, CDR1 MNHEY and CDR2 SVGAGI.

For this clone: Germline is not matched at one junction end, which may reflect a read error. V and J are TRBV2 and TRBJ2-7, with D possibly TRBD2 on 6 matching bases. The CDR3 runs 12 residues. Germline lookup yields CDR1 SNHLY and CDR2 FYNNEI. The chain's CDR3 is CASKDPLSGVPF. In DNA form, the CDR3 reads TGTGCCAGCAAAGACCCACTTAGCGGAGTCCCCTTC.

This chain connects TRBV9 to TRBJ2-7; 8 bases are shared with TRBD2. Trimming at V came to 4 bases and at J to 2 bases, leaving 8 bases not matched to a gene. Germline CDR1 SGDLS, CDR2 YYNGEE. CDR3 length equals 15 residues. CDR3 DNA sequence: TGTGCCAGCAGCCCCGGACTAGCCCGTACCTACGAGCAGTACTTC. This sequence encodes CASSPGLARTYEQYF.

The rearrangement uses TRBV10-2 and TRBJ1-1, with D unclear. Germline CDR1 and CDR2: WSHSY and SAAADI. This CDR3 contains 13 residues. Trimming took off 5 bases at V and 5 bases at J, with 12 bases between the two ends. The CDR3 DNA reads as TGCGCCAGCAGTCGGGGTGAGGAAACTGAAGCTTTCTTT. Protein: CASSRGEETEAFF.

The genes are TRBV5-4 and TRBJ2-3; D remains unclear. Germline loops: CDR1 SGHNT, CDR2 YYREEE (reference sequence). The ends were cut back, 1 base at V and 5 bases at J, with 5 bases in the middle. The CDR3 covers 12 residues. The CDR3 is CASSLIQDTQYF. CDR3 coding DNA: TGTGCCAGCAGCTTGATTCAAGATACGCAGTATTTT.

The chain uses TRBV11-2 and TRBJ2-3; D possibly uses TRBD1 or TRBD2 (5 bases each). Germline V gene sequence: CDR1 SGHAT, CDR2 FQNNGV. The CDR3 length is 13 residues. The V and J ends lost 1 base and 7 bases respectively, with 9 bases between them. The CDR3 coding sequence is TGTGCCAGCAGCTTAGCGCAGGGACATACGCAGTATTTT. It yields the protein CASSLAQGHTQYF.